These 30 T cell receptor beta chains originate from one sample sequenced in a study of T cells after yellow fever vaccination. A single record per CDR3 protein comes from TCRdb applying MiXCR to the 5' RACE reads. This sample has around 550,000 distinct CDR3 sequences, with about 19% found just once. This specimen was PBMCs, taken 15 days after the yellow fever booster vaccination. The source is a man aged 25 to 40 who received the YFV17D yellow fever vaccine.

This clonotype was seen only a few times. The gene calls are TRBV7-2 and TRBJ2-3; 7 bases are shared with TRBD1. This CDR3 contains 16 residues. Germline V gene data show CDR1 as SGHTA and CDR2 as FQGNSA. The V and J ends lost 4 bases and 2 bases, in that order; junction bases with no gene match: 9. CDR3 sequence (DNA): TGTGCCAGCAGCTGGACCCCGGGACAGAACACAGATACGCAGTATTTT. It encodes CASSWTPGQNTDTQYF.

As for this clonotype: At one end the junction does not follow the germline gene, possibly because of a read error. The J gene is TRBJ2-3, the V gene TRBV5-1, with TRBD1 matching over 8 bases. Germline lookup yields CDR1 SGHRS and CDR2 YFSETQ. CDR3 length: 16 residues. The CDR3 DNA reads as TGCGTCAGCAGCTTGGCCGGGGGACAGGCGAAAGATACGCAGTATTTT. It is translated as CVSSLAGGQAKDTQYF.

The sample holds a few counts of this clonotype. The chain combines TRBV12-3 or TRBV12-4 with TRBJ2-7; 9 nucleotides agree with TRBD1. Unmatched junction bases numbered 12, after V lost 6 bases and J lost 3 bases. The CDR3 contains 16 residues. CDR3 region: CASSPRVWTGVYEQYF. The CDR3 nucleotides are TGTGCCAGCAGCCCGCGGGTTTGGACAGGGGTCTACGAGCAGTACTTC.

The chain is built from TRBV6-5 and TRBJ1-2; D not resolved. The V end lost 0 bases, the J end lost 0 bases, and 5 bases lay between the germline ends. The CDR3 runs to 14 residues. Germline lookup yields CDR1 MNHEY and CDR2 SVGAGI. The CDR3 region is CASSYSQSNYGYTF. DNA of the CDR3: TGTGCCAGCAGTTACTCCCAGTCTAACTATGGCTACACCTTC.

J is TRBJ1-2 and V is TRBV29-1, with 8 bases lining up with TRBD1. This CDR3 is 12 amino acids long. With 5 bases clipped from V and 11 bases from J, the junction kept 10 bases outside the gene matches. Germline assignment: CDR1 SQVTM and CDR2 ANQGSEA. CDR3 sequence: CSVSARTGLYTF. The CDR3 nucleotides read TGCAGCGTTTCCGCCAGGACAGGGCTATACACCTTC. The full variable domain, rest sourced from reference TRBV29-1 and TRBJ1-2, is SAVISQKPSRDICQRGTSLTIQCQVDSQVTMMFWYRQQPGQSLTLIATANQGSEATYESGFVIDKFPISRPNLTFSTLTVSNMSPEDSSIYLCSVSARTGLYTFGSGTRLTVV.

This clonotype was seen a few times. The V gene is TRBV20-1, the J gene TRBJ2-7; 12 bases are shared with TRBD2. Germline V gene lookup returns CDR1 DFQATT and CDR2 SNEGSKA (reference sequence). This CDR3 comprises 16 residues. J gave up 2 bases and V 2 bases, and 7 bases lay outside the gene matches. The CDR3, as DNA: TGCAGTGCTAGACCTATACTAGCGGGAGGTCCCTACGAGCAGTACTTC. As protein: CSARPILAGGPYEQYF.

The chain carries TRBV19 and TRBJ2-2; unclear D gene. CDR3 length: 15 amino acids. In germline, CDR1 is LNHDA, CDR2 SQIVND (reference sequence). V dropped 3 bases and J dropped 7 bases, with 15 bases sitting between them. The CDR3 DNA is TGTGCCAGTAGTATGGGCTCTAGAGGTCTCGGGGAGCTGTTTTTT. Translation: CASSMGSRGLGELFF.

The rearrangement uses TRBV20-1 and TRBJ2-1, with TRBD2 matching over 8 bases. The CDR3 consists of 17 residues. V was clipped by 4 bases and J by 0 bases; unmatched bases: 11. The germline gives CDR1 DFQATT, CDR2 SNEGSKA (reference sequence). CDR3 sequence: CSANGRAFPGSYNEQFF. In nucleotides, the CDR3 is TGCAGTGCTAACGGGAGGGCCTTTCCCGGCTCCTACAATGAGCAGTTCTTC.

In its sample, this clonotype was seen a few times. CDR3 residues: CASSFSGPLNEQFF. CDR3 nucleotides: TGTGCCAGCAGTTTCTCGGGCCCCCTCAATGAGCAGTTCTTC. This rearrangement joins TRBV12-3 or TRBV12-4 to TRBJ2-1; D unresolved. The CDR3 covers 14 residues. Deletions cut 3 bases from V and 6 bases from J, with 12 bases between.

This clonotype turned up a few times. The CDR3 here is CSVRTGDYNEQFF. In nucleotides, the CDR3 is TGCAGCGTTCGGACAGGGGACTACAATGAGCAGTTCTTC. The chain carries TRBV29-1 and TRBJ2-1, with TRBD1 matching 9 bases. In germline, CDR1 is SQVTM, CDR2 ANQGSEA. Germline trimming cut 5 bases from V and 3 bases from J; bases unmatched to any gene: 2. The CDR3 runs to 13 residues.

The chain joins TRBV14 to TRBJ2-7, with D perhaps TRBD2 (5 bases). Trimming left V 0 bases short and J 1 base short, with 10 bases between. The CDR3 extends over 15 amino acids. Germline CDR1 reads SGHDN; CDR2 reads FVKESK. CDR3 region: CASSQERDTSYEQYF. Written as DNA, the CDR3 is TGTGCCAGCAGCCAAGAGAGGGATACGTCCTACGAGCAGTACTTC.

This chain connects TRBV20-1 to TRBJ1-1, with D unresolved. V lost 4 bases and J lost 0, with 6 bases in between. The CDR3 is 12 residues long. Germline values: CDR1 DFQATT, CDR2 SNEGSKA (reference sequence). CDR3: CSATRLNTEAFF. The CDR3 nucleotides are TGCAGTGCTACCAGGCTGAACACTGAAGCTTTCTTT.

The chain is built from TRBV20-1 and TRBJ2-5; no reliable D call. With 2 bases removed from V and 0 bases from J, the gap between germline ends came to 4 bases. The CDR3 is 12 amino acids. Germline-derived CDR1 and CDR2 are DFQATT and SNEGSKA (reference sequence). DNA for the CDR3: TGCAGTGCTAGACGAGACCAAGAGACCCAGTACTTC. It codes for CSARRDQETQYF.

There are a few counts of this clonotype. This chain uses TRBV3-1 with TRBJ1-1, with D uncertain. The ends were cut back, 3 bases at V and 1 base at J, with 9 bases in the middle. Germline values: CDR1 LGHDT, CDR2 YNNKEL (reference sequence). The CDR3 is made up of 14 amino acids. CDR3 in amino acids: CASSQGRKNTEAFF. In DNA, the CDR3 is TGTGCCAGCAGCCAGGGTAGGAAGAACACTGAAGCTTTCTTT.

The chain recombines TRBV7-6 with TRBJ2-1, with 10 nucleotides matching TRBD2. The CDR3 consists of 14 residues. Looked up from germline, CDR1 is SGHVS and CDR2 is FNYEAQ. Germline trimming cut 2 bases from V and 10 bases from J; bases unmatched to any gene: 5. CDR3 in amino acids: CASSLQREGREQFF. DNA for the CDR3: TGTGCCAGCAGCTTACAGCGGGAGGGGAGGGAGCAGTTCTTC.

The genes are TRBV5-6 and TRBJ1-5; no firm D call. This CDR3 region has 13 residues. Looked up from germline, CDR1 is SGHDT and CDR2 is YYEEEE. The V end was cut by 0 bases, the J end by 7 bases, with 8 bases between. The CDR3 DNA reads TGTGCCAGCAGCTTGGAGCGGGAACAGCCCCAGCATTTT. It encodes CASSLEREQPQHF.

The chain is built from TRBV11-2 and TRBJ2-1; the match to TRBD2 covers 9 bases. There are 15 residues in the CDR3. Germline V gene sequence: CDR1 SGHAT, CDR2 FQNNGV. Unmatched junction bases numbered 7, after V lost 1 base and J lost 9 bases. CDR3 amino acids: CASSLAGLAGPEQFF. Written as DNA, the CDR3 is TGTGCCAGCAGCTTAGCGGGACTAGCCGGGCCTGAGCAGTTCTTC.

This chain uses TRBV21-1 with TRBJ2-3; the table assigns TRBD2, which was not confirmed against the DNA. TRBV21-1 counts as a pseudogene. The CDR3 length is 15 residues. DNA of the CDR3: TGTGCCAGCCCAAAGGAGGGACTACGCACAGATACGCAGTATTTT. Its translation: CASPKEGLRTDTQYF.

As DNA, the CDR3 is TGTGCCAGCAGGATAGGACCCTCGAGCTCCTACGAGCAGTACTTC. It specifies CASRIGPSSSYEQYF. This chain connects TRBV28 to TRBJ2-7, with D hard to call. The germline V and J ends were trimmed by 6 bases and 0 bases, with 15 bases remaining between them. Germline V gene sequence: CDR1 MDHEN, CDR2 SYDVKM. The CDR3 sequence is 15 residues long.

The sample holds a few counts of this clonotype. The chain recombines TRBV6-1 with TRBJ1-2; 7 nucleotides align to TRBD1. Germline CDR1 is MNHNS and CDR2 is SASEGT. J was trimmed by 4 bases and V by 4 bases; bases with no gene match: 12. CDR3 size: 16 residues. This CDR3 is CASSGILQGGRYGYTF. The DNA for the CDR3 is TGTGCCAGCAGTGGCATTCTCCAGGGGGGCCGCTATGGCTACACCTTC.

The V and J genes are TRBV20-1 and TRBJ2-7, with 8 bases lining up with TRBD1. Germline CDR1 DFQATT, CDR2 SNEGSKA (reference sequence). There are 14 residues in the CDR3. Trimming removed 2 bases from V and 5 bases from J; junction bases left unmatched: 8. CDR3 in DNA: TGCAGTGCTAGATTCGGCAGGGGGCAGAACGAGCAGTACTTC. Translated, it gives CSARFGRGQNEQYF.

This chain links TRBV7-9 with TRBJ2-3; D may be TRBD1 (6 bases). The CDR3 totals 16 residues. Trimming shortened V by 1 base and J by 3 bases, and 14 bases separated the two germline ends. Germline V CDR1 and CDR2: SEHNR, FQNEAQ (reference sequence). CDR3 amino acids: CASSLGTGQRTDTQYF. Written as DNA, the CDR3 is TGTGCCAGCAGCTTAGGTACTGGACAGAGGACAGATACGCAGTATTTT.

The V gene is TRBV29-1, the J gene TRBJ2-1; 13 bases fit TRBD2. CDR3 length equals 15 residues. Germline trimming cut 6 bases from V and 3 bases from J; bases unmatched to any gene: 5. Germline V lookup: CDR1 SQVTM, CDR2 ANQGSEA. Here the CDR3 reads CSVTSGRAYYNEQFF. Written as DNA, the CDR3 is TGCAGCGTAACTAGCGGGAGGGCCTACTACAATGAGCAGTTCTTC.

This chain links TRBV24-1 with TRBJ2-1; no clear D gene. The CDR3 has 11 amino acids. V lost 6 bases, J lost 9 bases, and 8 bases lay in between. From germline, CDR1 is KGHDR and CDR2 SFDVKD. CDR3 coding DNA: TGTGCCACCAGTTACCTTGGTGAGCAGTTCTTC. Amino acid sequence: CATSYLGEQFF.

This clonotype occurred a few times. The genes are TRBV11-2 and TRBJ2-2; 10 bases are a match to TRBD2. The germline V gene encodes CDR1 SGHAT and CDR2 FQNNGV. V was pared by 2 bases and J by 6 bases, with 12 bases of the junction left unmatched. The CDR3 spans 18 residues. CDR3 DNA: TGTGCCAGCAGCTTATCCGGGACTCTAGCGGGAGTTTCCGGGGAGCTGTTTTTT. Protein: CASSLSGTLAGVSGELFF.

V usage is TRBV6-5 and J usage is TRBJ1-2; 7 positions agree with TRBD1. V lost 5 bases and J lost 4; bases outside the gene matches: 4. CDR1 MNHEY and CDR2 SVGAGI come from the germline V gene. The CDR3 extends over 13 amino acids. CDR3 amino acids: CASSRRDSYGYTF. CDR3 bases: TGTGCCAGCAGTCGCAGGGACAGCTATGGCTACACCTTC.

V usage is TRBV6-1 and J usage is TRBJ1-5, with 10 positions matching TRBD1. Germline V gene sequence: CDR1 MNHNS, CDR2 SASEGT. The length of the CDR3 is 16 residues. J lost 7 bases, V lost 5 bases, and 11 bases had no gene match. The CDR3 region is CASSPPDRGRGQPQHF. DNA of the CDR3: TGTGCCAGCAGTCCCCCGGACAGGGGGAGAGGACAGCCCCAGCATTTT.

The V call is TRBV19, the J call TRBJ2-2; no firm D call. V gave up 0 bases and J gave up 8 bases, with 10 bases separating them. The CDR3 covers 14 residues. In germline, CDR1 is LNHDA, CDR2 SQIVND (reference sequence). The CDR3 loop is CASSIDRRRGELFF. The CDR3 DNA follows: TGTGCCAGTAGTATAGATCGGCGTAGGGGGGAGCTGTTTTTT.

There are many counts of this clonotype. The genes are TRBV20-1 and TRBJ2-5, with D hard to call. The CDR3 extends over 12 amino acids. The germline V and J ends were trimmed by 0 bases and 0 bases, with 2 bases remaining between them. Germline V CDR1 and CDR2: DFQATT, SNEGSKA (reference sequence). The CDR3 reads CSARDHQETQYF. In nucleotides, the CDR3 is TGCAGTGCTAGAGACCACCAAGAGACCCAGTACTTC.

The chain combines TRBV7-3 with TRBJ2-3; D possibly corresponds to TRBD2 (5 bases). The CDR3 sequence is 15 residues long. Trimming cost V 3 bases and J 4 bases, with 14 bases left between them. Germline CDR1 reads SGHTA; CDR2 reads FQGTGA. The CDR3 reads CASSLTNSVADTQYF. The CDR3 DNA sequence: TGTGCCAGCAGCTTGACTAACAGCGTCGCAGATACGCAGTATTTT.